The TCR beta chain under discussion was sequenced for a study of blood T cells in healthy people across ages. This clonotype was recorded at least ten times. A second 7 to 11 cycle PCR used barcoded and J-beta primers. Every cDNA was tagged by a template-switch adaptor with 12 random nucleotides. TCRdb independently ran MiXCR on the 5' RACE reads; one entry per CDR3 protein. The table lists around 1,500,000 distinct CDR3 sequences, about 28% of them singletons. Deletions cut 7 bases from V and 3 bases from J, with 16 bases between. This CDR3 comprises 14 residues. Germline V gene lookup returns CDR1 LNHNV and CDR2 YYDKDF (reference sequence). Per sample, extraction of total RNA gave at least 5.5 micrograms in every case.

The sequencing sample was made of blood. The sequence came from a woman younger than 45 in good health. This rearrangement joins TRBV15 to TRBJ2-7, with TRBD1 as a possible D gene (5 bases). The CDR3 nucleotides are TGTGCCACCAAACTTTCGGACGGACACTACGAGCAGTACTTC. This translates into CATKLSDGHYEQYF.